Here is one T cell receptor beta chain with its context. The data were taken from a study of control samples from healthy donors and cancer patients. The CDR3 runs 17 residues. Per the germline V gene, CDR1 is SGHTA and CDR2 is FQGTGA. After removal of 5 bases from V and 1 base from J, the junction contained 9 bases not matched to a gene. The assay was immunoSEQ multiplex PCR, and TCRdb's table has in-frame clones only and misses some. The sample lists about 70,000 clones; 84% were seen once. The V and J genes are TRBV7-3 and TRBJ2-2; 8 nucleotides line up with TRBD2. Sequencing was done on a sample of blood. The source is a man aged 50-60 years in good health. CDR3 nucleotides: TGTGCCAGCAGCCTAGGGTCAAGCGGGGGGAACACCGGGGAGCTGTTTTTT. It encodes CASSLGSSGGNTGELFF.